What follows are 2 T cell receptor beta chains derived from one specimen sequenced in a study of CD8 T cells in Susac syndrome (dated by TCRdb to the late 2010s). Libraries were constructed by the immunoSEQ multiplex PCR assay. RNA was extracted using the RNeasy kit, and about 0.5 to 1 ug of the RNA was reverse transcribed with random hexamers. The public reads were run again by TCRdb, first through fastp at Q25 and then through MiXCR, and only productive beta chains were kept. Records with the same CDR3 protein are collapsed into one entry carrying the most frequent genes and DNA. Here the sample has a few hundred thousand distinct CDR3 sequences; more than 75% occur a single time. Together, the top ten hold approximately 0.12% of the sample. The sequencing input was CD8+ T cells from PBMCs. The origin of the receptors is a human donor with multiple sclerosis.

V is TRBV3-1 and J is TRBJ2-7; 7 bases agree with TRBD2. The V segment lost 0 bases and the J segment 1 base; nucleotides outside the gene matches: 6. Per the germline V gene, CDR1 is LGHDT and CDR2 is YNNKEL (reference sequence). There are 16 residues in the CDR3. CDR3 in amino acids: CASSQDLGTKSYEQYF. CDR3 nucleotide sequence: TGTGCCAGCAGCCAAGATCTGGGGACTAAATCCTACGAGCAGTACTTC.

J is TRBJ2-2 and V is TRBV10-3; the D gene is possibly TRBD2 (7 bases). Per germline, CDR1 ENHRY and CDR2 SYGVKD. The germline V and J ends were trimmed by 4 bases and 2 bases, with 14 bases remaining between them. The CDR3 has 16 residues. The chain's CDR3 is CAISGGGDGNTGELFF. In DNA, the CDR3 is TGTGCCATCAGTGGGGGGGGCGACGGCAACACCGGGGAGCTGTTTTTT.